The 29 T cell receptor beta chains in this list originate from one sample, sequenced in a study of blood T cell repertoires in COVID-19. Here immunoSEQ multiplex PCR was the method, and the copy in TCRdb shows in-frame clones only, minus some. The table records fewer than 45,000 clones, about three quarters of them present only once. The sequenced sample was peripheral blood. The source is a man in his sixties or seventies with COVID-19, enrolled during active disease.

The V and J genes are TRBV24-1 and TRBJ2-3; 9 nucleotides line up with TRBD2. The germline V gene encodes CDR1 KGHDR and CDR2 SFDVKD. The CDR3 is made up of 14 amino acids. V was pared by 4 bases and J by 3 bases, with 1 base of the junction left unmatched. The CDR3 sequence: CATSEGLATDTQYF. The CDR3 coding sequence is TGTGCCACCAGTGAAGGACTAGCGACAGATACGCAGTATTTT.

The CDR3 DNA reads as TGTGCCAGCAGTTTGACAGGGGTCGAGCAGTACTTC. Protein: CASSLTGVEQYF. V is TRBV6-5 and J is TRBJ2-7; 8 nucleotides match TRBD1. Losses at the gene ends were 4 bases for V and 6 bases for J; bases not matched to a gene: 2. CDR1 is MNHEY and CDR2 is SVGAGI in the germline V gene. This CDR3 contains 12 residues.

The V call is TRBV18, the J call TRBJ1-2; perhaps TRBD1 as D (5 bases). With 0 bases removed from V and 4 bases from J, the gap between germline ends came to 9 bases. From germline, CDR1 is KGHSH and CDR2 LQKENI. There are 14 residues in the CDR3. In DNA, the CDR3 is TGTGCCAGCTCACCACCGACAGAGACCTATGGCTACACCTTC. This sequence encodes CASSPPTETYGYTF.

V is TRBV4-1 and J is TRBJ1-5, with D unclear. The CDR3 consists of 14 residues. CDR1 and CDR2 (germline): MGHRA, YSYEKL. The ends were cut back, 0 bases at V and 6 bases at J, with 9 bases in the middle. The CDR3 reads CASSQDVSSQPQHF. CDR3 sequence (DNA): TGCGCCAGCAGCCAAGATGTCTCCAGTCAGCCCCAGCATTTT.

Worth noting for this clone: At one boundary the junction diverges from the germline segment, which might be a read error. The rearrangement uses TRBV6-1 and TRBJ1-2; D not certain. The CDR3 consists of 12 residues. The germline CDR1 and CDR2 sequences are MNHNS and SASEGT. DNA of the CDR3: TGTACCAGCAGCCCTCGTGGCGGGGGCTACACCTTC. It codes for CTSSPRGGGYTF.

The rearrangement uses TRBV5-1 and TRBJ2-3, with D maybe TRBD1 (6 bases). Looked up from germline, CDR1 is SGHRS and CDR2 is YFSETQ. The V gene lost 0 bases and the J gene lost 1 base, with 12 bases spanning the gap. This CDR3 comprises 16 residues. In nucleotides, the CDR3 is TGCGCCAGCAGCTTGGGGGGGCGGTCCGGCACAGATACGCAGTATTTT. Its translation is CASSLGGRSGTDTQYF.

This clone was picked up a small number of times. The CDR3 DNA sequence: TGCGCCAGCAGCCAAGATCAGGGGCGCAATCAGCCCCAGCATTTT. Its translation: CASSQDQGRNQPQHF. The chain employs TRBV4-1 and TRBJ1-5, with a weak D call TRBD1 (6 bases). This CDR3 has 15 residues. The ends were cut back, 0 bases at V and 2 bases at J, with 8 bases in the middle. Per the germline V gene, CDR1 is MGHRA and CDR2 is YSYEKL.

CDR3 nucleotides: TGTGCCAGCAGTTCTAGCGGAGAAACGCAGTATTTT. It specifies CASSSSGETQYF. The chain links TRBV6-2 or TRBV6-3 to TRBJ2-3; 7 positions match TRBD2. The length of the CDR3 is 12 residues. V dropped 4 bases and J dropped 9; count of bases not matched to a gene: 4. Germline CDR1 MNHEY, CDR2 SVGEGT.

The chain has TRBV5-6 and TRBJ1-2; D remains ambiguous. With 3 bases removed from V and 8 bases from J, the gap between germline ends came to 17 bases. CDR1 is SGHDT and CDR2 is YYEEEE in the germline V gene. This CDR3 has 14 residues. The CDR3 reads CASSSIIAAEGYTF. The CDR3 DNA reads TGTGCCAGCAGCTCCATTATTGCGGCGGAGGGCTACACCTTC.

This clone has only a few counts. The chain couples TRBV3-1 (or the pseudogene TRBV3-2) to TRBJ1-6; weak D call: TRBD1 (6 bases). V dropped 5 bases and J dropped 5 bases, with 16 bases sitting between them. Germline CDR1 and CDR2: LGHDT and YNNKEL (reference sequence). CDR3 length equals 16 residues. CDR3 in DNA: TGTGCCAGCAGCGGGTCCAGGGGTTCCCATAATTCACCCCTCCACTTT. Translation: CASSGSRGSHNSPLHF.

The chain uses TRBV2 and TRBJ1-5; a weak D match, TRBD1 (5 bases). This CDR3 has 14 residues. Trimming left V 6 bases short and J 6 bases short, with 15 bases between. Germline lookup yields CDR1 SNHLY and CDR2 FYNNEI. In nucleotides, the CDR3 is TGTGCCAGCAGACTTACAGGTATAGGTCAGCCCCAGCATTTT. As protein: CASRLTGIGQPQHF. The full variable domain, rest sourced from reference TRBV2 and TRBJ1-5, is EPEVTQTPSHQVTQMGQEVILRCVPISNHLYFYWYRQILGQKVEFLVSFYNNEISEKSEIFDDQFSVERPDGSNFTLKIRSTKLEDSAMYFCASRLTGIGQPQHFGDGTRLSIL.

The chain recombines TRBV28 with TRBJ1-4; the match to TRBD1 covers 7 bases. Germline lookup yields CDR1 MDHEN and CDR2 SYDVKM. The J segment lost 8 bases and the V segment lost 5 bases, leaving 11 bases of the junction unmatched. The CDR3 totals 15 residues. The CDR3 DNA reads as TGTGCCAGCAGTCTAGGGACAGCTTTGAAGGAAAAACTGTTTTTT. This sequence encodes CASSLGTALKEKLFF. Looking up the rest from reference TRBV28 and TRBJ1-4 gives the full variable domain: DVKVTQSSRYLVKRTGEKVFLECVQDMDHENMFWYRQDPGLGLRLIYFSYDVKMKEKGDIPEGYSVSREKKERFSLILESASTNQTSMYLCASSLGTALKEKLFFGSGTQLSVL.

The chain has TRBV4-1 and TRBJ2-3; D remains unclear. V shed 0 bases and J shed 12 bases, with 13 bases lying between them. The CDR3 consists of 13 residues. CDR1 MGHRA and CDR2 YSYEKL come from the germline V gene. The CDR3, as DNA: TGCGCCAGCAGCCAAGAGATTGAGGCCCCCCAGTATTTT. This sequence encodes CASSQEIEAPQYF.

The chain employs TRBV28 and TRBJ2-7; 9 bases match TRBD1. V lost 5 bases to trimming and J lost 7 bases; unmatched junction nucleotides: 6. Germline CDR1 reads MDHEN; CDR2 reads SYDVKM. The CDR3 covers 13 residues. CDR3 sequence: CASSNRGLWEQYF. For the CDR3, the DNA is TGTGCCAGCAGTAACAGGGGGCTGTGGGAGCAGTACTTC. The variable domain in full, completed from reference TRBV28 and TRBJ2-7, reads DVKVTQSSRYLVKRTGEKVFLECVQDMDHENMFWYRQDPGLGLRLIYFSYDVKMKEKGDIPEGYSVSREKKERFSLILESASTNQTSMYLCASSNRGLWEQYFGPGTRLTVT.

The V call is TRBV7-9, the J call TRBJ2-7, with 8 bases matching TRBD1. This CDR3 is built from 15 residues. Germline CDR1 and CDR2: SEHNR and FQNEAQ (reference sequence). V dropped 6 bases and J dropped 0; count of bases not matched to a gene: 7. CDR3 DNA sequence: TGTGCCAGCAGAAAGGGACAGGATAACTCCTACGAGCAGTACTTC. Protein product: CASRKGQDNSYEQYF.

The V gene is TRBV20-1, the J gene TRBJ2-1, with D possibly matching TRBD2 (6 bases). Trimming removed 3 bases from V and 8 bases from J, with 17 bases in between. This CDR3 region has 14 residues. Germline V gene lookup returns CDR1 DFQATT and CDR2 SNEGSKA (reference sequence). CDR3 residues: CSASGLTREDEQFF. Written as DNA, the CDR3 is TGCAGTGCTAGTGGCCTCACGAGGGAGGATGAGCAGTTCTTC.

The rearrangement links TRBV7-9 to TRBJ2-1, with TRBD2 matching over 15 bases. Germline assignment: CDR1 SEHNR and CDR2 FQNEAQ (reference sequence). The CDR3 length is 15 residues. The trim removed 1 base at V and 9 bases at J, leaving 1 base unmatched. The CDR3: CASSLGGLAGGEQFF. Here the CDR3 DNA reads TGTGCCAGCAGCTTAGGGGGACTAGCGGGAGGTGAGCAGTTCTTC.

The chain links TRBV12-3 or TRBV12-4 to TRBJ2-2; 8 bases are shared with TRBD1. V shed 8 bases and J 5 bases; nucleotides not matched to a gene: 4. The length of the CDR3 is 13 residues. Here the CDR3 DNA reads TGTGCCAGCCGGACAGGGAGGACCGGGGAGCTGTTTTTT. Amino acids: CASRTGRTGELFF.

This clone turned up a few times. V and J are TRBV6-5 and TRBJ2-7; D not certain. Germline lookup yields CDR1 MNHEY and CDR2 SVGAGI. Trimming left V 4 bases short and J 3 bases short, with 7 bases between. The CDR3 has 12 residues. This CDR3 reads CASSSTGYEQYF. The CDR3 coding sequence is TGTGCCAGCAGTTCGACGGGCTACGAGCAGTACTTC.

The chain links TRBV5-1 to TRBJ1-1, with D possibly matching TRBD1 (6 bases). The CDR3 covers 14 residues. The V and J ends lost 4 bases and 2 bases respectively, with 12 bases between them. Germline V CDR1 and CDR2: SGHRS, YFSETQ. CDR3 amino acids: CASSPGGPNTEAFF. In DNA form, the CDR3 reads TGCGCCAGCAGCCCGGGGGGGCCTAACACTGAAGCTTTCTTT.

The sample holds one count of this clone. V is TRBV27 and J is TRBJ1-5, with 8 bases aligning to TRBD1. The CDR3 spans 14 residues. CDR1 is MNHEY, CDR2 SMNVEV, per germline (reference sequence). With 4 bases clipped from V and 5 bases from J, the junction kept 4 bases outside the gene matches. The CDR3 is CASSSTGVDQPQHF. DNA of the CDR3: TGTGCCAGCAGTTCGACAGGGGTCGATCAGCCCCAGCATTTT.

The table lists this clone with a few counts. The chain is built from TRBV2 and TRBJ2-7; 9 nucleotides agree with TRBD1. This CDR3 spans 15 amino acids. The germline CDR1 and CDR2 sequences are SNHLY and FYNNEI. Unmatched junction bases numbered 9, after V lost 5 bases and J lost 4 bases. CDR3: CASSPDRGYWYEQYF. CDR3 in DNA: TGTGCCAGCAGTCCAGACAGGGGGTATTGGTACGAGCAGTACTTC.

The gene calls are TRBV18 and TRBJ2-3, with 9 nucleotides matching TRBD2. The germline V gene has CDR1 KGHSH and CDR2 LQKENI. V was pared by 3 bases and J by 7 bases, with 8 bases of the junction left unmatched. The CDR3 extends over 15 amino acids. CDR3: CASSPYGTSKHTQYF. In DNA, the CDR3 is TGTGCCAGCTCACCCTACGGGACTAGCAAGCATACGCAGTATTTT.

The V gene is TRBV27, the J gene TRBJ1-1; 8 positions match TRBD1. In germline, CDR1 is MNHEY, CDR2 SMNVEV (reference sequence). J gave up 4 bases and V 8 bases, and 9 bases lay outside the gene matches. The CDR3 is 14 residues long. CDR3 sequence reads: CASVAGGRITEAFF. The CDR3 DNA follows: TGTGCCAGCGTGGCAGGGGGCCGAATCACTGAAGCTTTCTTT.

This rearrangement joins TRBV9 to TRBJ1-3; D call uncertain. Trimming cost V 3 bases and J 0 bases, with 16 bases left between them. Germline assignment: CDR1 SGDLS and CDR2 YYNGEE. The length of the CDR3 is 17 residues. The CDR3 DNA reads TGTGCCAGCAGCGCAGGTATAGGACGGGGCTCTGGAAACACCATATATTTT. Amino acid sequence: CASSAGIGRGSGNTIYF.

The gene calls are TRBV7-2 and TRBJ1-2, with D possibly being TRBD1 (6 bases). Germline-derived CDR1 and CDR2 are SGHTA and FQGNSA. V was clipped by 2 bases and J by 5 bases, with 9 bases between them. The CDR3 runs 13 residues. CDR3 in DNA: TGTGCCAGCAGCTTAAACGGACAGTATGGCTACACCTTC. It encodes CASSLNGQYGYTF.

The sample holds one count of this clone. V usage is TRBV5-1 and J usage is TRBJ1-4; 7 bases match TRBD1. V lost 1 base and J lost 4; bases outside the gene matches: 7. CDR3 length: 16 residues. Germline CDR1 SGHRS, CDR2 YFSETQ. In DNA, the CDR3 is TGCGCCAGCAGCTTGCTTCCGGGACAGAATAATGAAAAACTGTTTTTT. Its protein is CASSLLPGQNNEKLFF.

V usage is TRBV7-2 and J usage is TRBJ2-3, with D possibly matching TRBD2 (6 bases). This CDR3 contains 17 residues. The germline V gene has CDR1 SGHTA and CDR2 FQGNSA. The V and J ends lost 3 bases and 2 bases respectively, with 18 bases between them. In DNA form, the CDR3 reads TGTGCCAGCAGCTTGATCCCCCTCGGGGGACTCACAGATACGCAGTATTTT. Amino acids: CASSLIPLGGLTDTQYF.

This clone has a single count. V and J are TRBV7-9 and TRBJ1-4, with D perhaps matching TRBD1 (6 bases). Per the germline V gene, CDR1 is SEHNR and CDR2 is FQNEAQ (reference sequence). V lost 11 bases and J lost 9, with 16 bases in between. The CDR3 contains 12 residues. CDR3 coding DNA: TGTGCCGGCGCACAGGGAGGGCAAAAACTGTTTTTT. Its translation: CAGAQGGQKLFF.